Below, 5 T cell receptor beta chains from the same sample are listed, as sequenced in a study of sequential checkpoint blockade in melanoma. This sample's treatment: randomized to nivolumab then ipilimumab (arm A) or the reverse (arm B). The repertoire was sequenced with immunoSEQ multiplex PCR; TCRdb's copy has only in-frame clones and lacks some. Found here are about 29,000 clones, 60% to 80% of them singletons; the top ten hold roughly 14%. The sequencing here drew on CD8+ T cells sorted from blood (inferred from file names), taken from a patient given nivolumab and ipilimumab in sequence. The receptors come from a human donor with melanoma.

This chain joins TRBV7-2 and TRBJ1-2, with 9 bases that match TRBD1. Germline CDR1 and CDR2: SGHTA and FQGNSA. The CDR3 consists of 17 residues. V lost 4 bases to trimming and J lost 4 bases; unmatched junction nucleotides: 13. CDR3 sequence reads: CASSSRGGTGSSYGYTF. The CDR3 DNA follows: TGTGCCAGCAGCTCCCGAGGGGGGACAGGGTCCAGCTATGGCTACACCTTC.

This chain joins TRBV7-9 and TRBJ1-4; D perhaps matches TRBD1 (6 bases). Looked up from germline, CDR1 is SEHNR and CDR2 is FQNEAQ (reference sequence). The CDR3 sequence is 15 residues long. V was shortened by 5 bases and J by 6 bases, with 16 bases between the two germline ends. Written as DNA, the CDR3 is TGTGCCAGCAGCCCCCTGACAGAGGGGGATGAAAAACTGTTTTTT. Its protein product is CASSPLTEGDEKLFF.

The chain links TRBV10-3 to TRBJ1-3; 7 positions agree with TRBD1. CDR1 and CDR2 (germline): ENHRY, SYGVKD. The ends lost 4 bases at V and 0 bases at J; junction bases unmatched: 15. The CDR3 runs to 19 residues. This CDR3 reads CAISATGVRGEGSGNTIYF. In DNA form, the CDR3 reads TGTGCCATCAGTGCAACAGGGGTCAGAGGGGAAGGCTCTGGAAACACCATATATTTT.

This clone was seen a handful of times. This chain joins TRBV11-2 and TRBJ2-1; 9 nucleotides line up with TRBD1. The CDR3 consists of 14 residues. Germline-derived CDR1 and CDR2 are SGHAT and FQNNGV. The ends lost 7 bases at V and 10 bases at J; junction bases unmatched: 11. CDR3 in DNA: TGTGCCAGCATCGCCGGGACAGGGTGGGGGGAGCAGTTCTTC. This codes for CASIAGTGWGEQFF.

The CDR3 protein is CASSIVVEATEAFF. CDR3 nucleotide sequence: TGTGCCAGTAGTATTGTCGTGGAGGCCACTGAAGCTTTCTTT. The chain carries TRBV19 and TRBJ1-1; the D is unclear. The V gene's germline CDR1 is LNHDA and CDR2 SQIVND (reference sequence). The CDR3 loop spans 14 amino acids. V gave up 3 bases and J gave up 4 bases, with 12 bases separating them.